These T cell receptor beta chains were read from a single sample in a study of blood T cell repertoires in COVID-19. The assay was immunoSEQ multiplex PCR, and TCRdb's table has in-frame clones only and misses some. The profile shows about 400,000 clones, 70% to 90% of them singletons. The sample taken for sequencing was PBMCs or T cells enriched from blood (not recorded which). These receptors were obtained from a middle-aged woman with acute COVID-19. The CDR3 runs from the conserved cysteine through the conserved F or W. The D gene is left open where the match is weak. Not all rows give a size; the values are once, few, many and, for expanded clones, a class.

v_gene,abundance,d_gene,j_gene,CDR3nt,CDR3aa
TRBV19,-,-,TRBJ1-2,TGTGCCAGTAGCCCCCCCGTTGGAGGGAAAAACTATGGCTACACCTTC,CASSPPVGGKNYGYTF
TRBV19,-,TRBD2,TRBJ2-3,TGTGCCAGTAGTCTGAGAGGCGGGGGGGTTGGTGCAGATACGCAGTATTTT,CASSLRGGGVGADTQYF
TRBV13,-,-,TRBJ2-3,TGTGCCAGCAGCTACGACGGGGAACGCACATATACGCAGTATTTT,CASSYDGERTYTQYF
TRBV6-1,once,TRBD2,TRBJ2-4,TGTGCCAGCAGTGAAGCTGGGACTAGGCCCAAAAACATTCAGTACTTC,CASSEAGTRPKNIQYF
TRBV6-5,-,TRBD1,TRBJ1-5,TGTGCCAGCAGTTGGGACAGAGATCAGCCCCAGCATTTT,CASSWDRDQPQHF
TRBV27,-,-,TRBJ2-1,TGTGCCAGCAGCCCCGGAGGCGGCTACAATGAGCAGTTCTTC,CASSPGGGYNEQFF
TRBV4-2,-,TRBD1,TRBJ1-4,TGTGCCAGCAGCCAAGATCACCGGCAGGGGGGAACTAATGAAAAACTGTTTTTT,CASSQDHRQGGTNEKLFF
TRBV18,-,-,TRBJ1-2,TGTGCCAGCTCACCACCCATGGGGGGTAGCTATGGCTACACCTTC,CASSPPMGGSYGYTF
TRBV2,-,-,TRBJ1-3,TGTGCCAGCAGGACGACATCCTTCTCTGGAAACACCATATATTTT,CASRTTSFSGNTIYF
TRBV19,once,TRBD1,TRBJ1-6,TGTGCCAGTAGTATTGGGACAGGGCTTTCACCCCTCCACTTT,CASSIGTGLSPLHF
TRBV18,-,TRBD1,TRBJ1-2,TGTGCCAGCTCACCGGGAGACAGGGCCTATGGCTACACCTTC,CASSPGDRAYGYTF
TRBV5-1,-,-,TRBJ1-2,TGCGCCAGCAGCTTGGAAGCAGGGGCTAACTATGGCTACACCTTC,CASSLEAGANYGYTF
TRBV2,-,-,TRBJ1-5,TGTGCCAGCAGTGAAGACGGGTGGAGAGGGGGTGGCAATCAGCCCCAGCATTTT,CASSEDGWRGGGNQPQHF
TRBV5-1,-,-,TRBJ2-5,TGCGCCAGCAGCTCGGACTCCCTTGGTTTGGAGACCCAGTACTTC,CASSSDSLGLETQYF
TRBV30,-,-,TRBJ2-5,TGTGCCTGGAGTGTAGGGGTTGAGACCCAGTACTTC,CAWSVGVETQYF
TRBV19,-,-,TRBJ2-1,TGTGCCAGTAGTATCCAGGTAGACAATGAGCAGTTCTTC,CASSIQVDNEQFF
TRBV3-1/TRBV3-2,-,TRBD2,TRBJ2-3,TGTGCCAGCAGCCAAGGGGTAGCGGGGGGCGGCACAGATACGCAGTATTTT,CASSQGVAGGGTDTQYF
TRBV30,-,-,TRBJ2-7,TGTGCCATACATCAGGCCTACGAGCAGTACTTC,CAIHQAYEQYF
TRBV12-3/TRBV12-4,-,TRBD1,TRBJ1-2,TGTGCCAGCAACCCGGGACAGGGCCATGGCTACACCTTC,CASNPGQGHGYTF
TRBV21-1,-,-,TRBJ1-4,TGTGCCAGCAGCCCAGGATGCGCAGGGCATAAAGTCGAAAAACTGTTTTTT,CASSPGCAGHKVEKLFF
TRBV19,-,TRBD1,TRBJ1-2,TGTGCCAGTAGTGTAGGACAGGGGAACATCTATGGCTACACCTTC,CASSVGQGNIYGYTF
TRBV19,-,-,TRBJ1-4,TGTGCCAGTAGTATGCAGGCAACTAATGAAAAACTGTTTTTT,CASSMQATNEKLFF
TRBV9,-,TRBD1,TRBJ1-2,TGTGCCAGCAGCGTAGTAACAGGGGGCGATGGCTACACCTTC,CASSVVTGGDGYTF
TRBV7-7,-,-,TRBJ2-3,TGTGCCAGCAGCCACGCACAGGGAACTAGCACAGATACGCAGTATTTT,CASSHAQGTSTDTQYF
TRBV9,-,-,TRBJ2-5,TGTGCCAGCAGCCTATCCGGGACATCCGATGAGACCCAGTACTTC,CASSLSGTSDETQYF
TRBV4-1,few,TRBD2,TRBJ2-3,TGCGCCAGCAGCCAAGGACTAGCGGGGGGGCTGGTTACAGATACGCAGTATTTT,CASSQGLAGGLVTDTQYF
TRBV2,-,-,TRBJ1-1,TGTGCCAGGAAGACCCCAGAGGGGGTGGCTGAAGCTTTCTTT,CARKTPEGVAEAFF
TRBV2,-,TRBD1,TRBJ2-3,TGTGCCAGCAGTGAAGCCCGGGACAGGGGATTACCGCAGTATTTT,CASSEARDRGLPQYF
TRBV30,-,-,TRBJ2-5,TGTGCCTGGCAGGTCCAAGAGACCCAGTACTTC,CAWQVQETQYF
TRBV18,few,-,TRBJ1-1,TGTGCCAGCTCACCTATAACTGGACAGTTGAACACTGAAGCTTTCTTT,CASSPITGQLNTEAFF
TRBV7-2,once,-,TRBJ1-2,TGTGCCAGCAGCTTAGCATCAGCTAACTATGGCTACACCTTC,CASSLASANYGYTF
TRBV11-2,few,TRBD1,TRBJ1-3,TGTGCCAGCAGCTTAGAGGGGACAGTAAAGCGAAACACCATATATTTT,CASSLEGTVKRNTIYF
TRBV7-2,once,TRBD1,TRBJ2-7,TGTGCCAGCAGCTTAAGAGCAGGGGGCTACGAGCAGTACTTC,CASSLRAGGYEQYF
TRBV5-1,-,TRBD2,TRBJ2-7,TGCGCCAGCAGCTCAACTAGCGGGGGCCAGTACTTC,CASSSTSGGQYF
TRBV24-1,-,-,TRBJ2-4,TGTGCCACCAGTGATTCCCAAGAGGACATTCAGTACTTC,CATSDSQEDIQYF
TRBV7-9,-,-,TRBJ2-7,TGTGCCAGCAGCCGACGTCGCGCGGGGGCCATCGACGAGCAGTACTTC,CASSRRRAGAIDEQYF
TRBV18,-,TRBD2,TRBJ2-1,TGTGCCAGCTCTCGCGGACTAGCGGGGGTTTACAATGAGCAGTTCTTC,CASSRGLAGVYNEQFF
TRBV2,few,-,TRBJ1-5,TGTGCCAGCAGTGGATTCTGGACAGAGCGAGACAATCAGCCCCAGCATTTT,CASSGFWTERDNQPQHF